One sample yielded the 3 T cell receptor beta chains listed below, sequenced in a study of blood T cell repertoires in COVID-19. The repertoire was sequenced with immunoSEQ multiplex PCR; TCRdb's copy has only in-frame clones and lacks some. The sample lists approximately 110,000 clones; approximately 80% were seen once. The sample consisted of peripheral blood. Every receptor here comes from a middle-aged woman with acute or convalescent COVID-19.

This clone was recorded only once. The chain joins TRBV7-2 to TRBJ2-4; perhaps TRBD2 as D (5 bases). CDR3 length: 11 amino acids. Trimming left V 5 bases short and J 6 bases short, with 5 bases between. Germline V gene sequence: CDR1 SGHTA, CDR2 FQGNSA. The CDR3 bases are TGTGCCAGCAGCCGGGGAAACATTCAGTACTTC. Its protein product is CASSRGNIQYF.

This clone was counted a few times. The chain links TRBV24-1 to TRBJ1-2; TRBD1 matches 7 bases. This CDR3 is built from 15 residues. The V gene end was trimmed by 0 bases and the J gene end by 7 bases; junction bases not matched to a gene: 7. CDR1 KGHDR and CDR2 SFDVKD come from the germline V gene. CDR3 coding DNA: TGTGCCACCAGTGATTTGTTTGACAGGGTAAGTGGCTACACCTTC. Its translation is CATSDLFDRVSGYTF.

The CDR3 DNA is TGTGCCACCAGCAACAGAAATCAGCCCCAGCATTTT. It translates to CATSNRNQPQHF. This chain links TRBV15 with TRBJ1-5; D gene unclear. Per the germline V gene, CDR1 is LNHNV and CDR2 is YYDKDF (reference sequence). CDR3 length: 12 residues. V was cut by 4 bases and J by 4 bases, with 5 bases left in between.